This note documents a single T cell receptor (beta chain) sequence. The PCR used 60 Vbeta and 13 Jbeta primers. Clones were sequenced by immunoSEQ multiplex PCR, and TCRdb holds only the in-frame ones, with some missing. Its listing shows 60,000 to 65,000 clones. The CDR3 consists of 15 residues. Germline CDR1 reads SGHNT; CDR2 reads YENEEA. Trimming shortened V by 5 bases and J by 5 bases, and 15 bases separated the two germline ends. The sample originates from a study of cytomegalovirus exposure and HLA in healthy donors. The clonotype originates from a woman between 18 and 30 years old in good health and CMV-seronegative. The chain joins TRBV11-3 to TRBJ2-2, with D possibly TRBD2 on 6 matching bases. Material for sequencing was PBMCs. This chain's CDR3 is CASSGLKEGTGELFF. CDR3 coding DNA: TGTGCCAGCAGCGGACTCAAGGAGGGAACCGGGGAGCTGTTTTTT.